The TCR beta chain described here comes from a study of post-analysis software for immune sequencing data. TCR beta cDNA libraries included unique molecular identifiers. TCRdb fed the PCR reads into MiXCR, producing one record per CDR3 protein. The sample carries some 690,000 distinct CDR3 sequences, around 60% recorded once. J was trimmed by 7 bases and V by 1 base; bases with no gene match: 21. CDR1 and CDR2 (germline): DFQATT, SNEGSKA (reference sequence). The CDR3 is 18 residues long. Notes on this clonotype: Its antigen is currently unknown.

Study-wide results and limits: Compared with controls, patients had more of five TRBV segments, including TRBV5-6, TRBV5-1 and TRBV20-1.

This receptor was identified in a girl aged 2-10 years with multiple sclerosis. V gene TRBV20-1 combines with J gene TRBJ2-7; TRBD2 matches at 8 bases. The specimen sequenced was blood. The CDR3 reads CSARGQVVGAGGRREQYF. DNA of the CDR3: TGCAGTGCTAGAGGACAGGTTGTTGGGGCGGGAGGTCGGCGTGAGCAGTACTTC.